Listed below are T cell receptor beta chains from one sample, sequenced in a study of blood T cell repertoires in COVID-19. Repertoires were generated with immunoSEQ multiplex PCR, while TCRdb's copy carries only in-frame clones and drops some. The sample carries about 280,000 clones, 85% recorded once. Material for sequencing was PBMCs or T cells enriched from blood (not recorded which). The source is a woman in her 50s who had recovered from COVID-19. The CDR3 runs from the conserved cysteine through the conserved F or W. D genes are given only for firm matches. Clone sizes are given selectively: once, few, many, or a class where the clone is expanded.

>TRBJ1-4|TRBV19|few|TRBD1
CASSATGTENEKLFF
TGTGCCAGTAGTGCAACCGGGACAGAGAATGAAAAACTGTTTTTT
>TRBJ2-1|TRBV7-2|few|TRBD2
CASSISGGAVDEQFF
TGTGCCAGCAGCATTAGCGGGGGCGCAGTGGATGAGCAGTTCTTC
>TRBJ1-4|TRBV3-1/TRBV3-2|-|TRBD1
CASSRDRGGEKLFF
TGTGCCAGCAGCCGGGACAGGGGTGGTGAAAAACTGTTTTTT
>TRBJ1-1|TRBV7-6|-|-
CASSLDQGFVSEAFF
TGTGCCAGCAGCTTAGATCAGGGCTTCGTCTCTGAAGCTTTCTTT
>TRBJ1-2|TRBV27|-|TRBD1
CASSLRQGGGYTF
TGTGCCAGCAGTTTACGACAGGGTGGCGGCTACACCTTC
>TRBJ1-1|TRBV30|once|-
CAWRSHGNTEAFF
TGTGCCTGGAGGTCTCACGGGAACACTGAAGCTTTCTTT
>TRBJ1-5|TRBV2|-|-
CASSEGQASNQPQHF
TGTGCCAGCAGTGAAGGACAGGCAAGCAATCAGCCCCAGCATTTT
>TRBJ2-7|TRBV5-4|-|TRBD1
CASSLGDRAHF
TGTGCCAGCAGCTTGGGTGACAGGGCGCACTTC
>TRBJ2-5|TRBV11-2|once|-
CASSLRLAEETQYF
TGTGCCAGCAGCTTAAGGCTAGCAGAAGAGACCCAGTACTTC
>TRBJ2-1|TRBV28|once|-
CASSLLRDNDEQFF
TGTGCCAGCAGTTTATTACGGGACAACGATGAGCAGTTCTTC
>TRBJ1-2|TRBV27|-|-
CASQPIPREDRYGYTF
TGTGCCAGCCAACCGATCCCCAGGGAGGATCGGTACGGCTACACCTTC
>TRBJ2-7|TRBV7-9|-|TRBD2
CASSSRTSGPYEQYF
TGTGCCAGCAGCTCCCGGACTAGCGGTCCCTACGAGCAGTACTTC